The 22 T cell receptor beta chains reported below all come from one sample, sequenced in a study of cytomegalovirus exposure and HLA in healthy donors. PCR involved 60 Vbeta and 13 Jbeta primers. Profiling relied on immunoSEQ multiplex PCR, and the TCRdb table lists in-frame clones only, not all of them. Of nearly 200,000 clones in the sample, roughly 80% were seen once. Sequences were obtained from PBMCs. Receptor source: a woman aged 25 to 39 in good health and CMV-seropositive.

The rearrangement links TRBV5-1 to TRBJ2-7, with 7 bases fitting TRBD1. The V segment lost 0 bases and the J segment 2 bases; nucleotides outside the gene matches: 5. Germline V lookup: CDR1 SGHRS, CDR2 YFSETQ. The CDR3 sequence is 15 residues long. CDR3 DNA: TGCGCCAGCAGCTTGGCCGGGACAGAGGCCTACGAGCAGTACTTC. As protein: CASSLAGTEAYEQYF.

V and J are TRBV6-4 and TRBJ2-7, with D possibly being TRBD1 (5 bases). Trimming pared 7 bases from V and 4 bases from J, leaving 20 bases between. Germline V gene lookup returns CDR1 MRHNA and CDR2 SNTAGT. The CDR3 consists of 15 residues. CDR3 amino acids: CASTIAAGITYEQYF. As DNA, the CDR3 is TGTGCCAGCACGATTGCAGCAGGGATAACTTACGAGCAGTACTTC.

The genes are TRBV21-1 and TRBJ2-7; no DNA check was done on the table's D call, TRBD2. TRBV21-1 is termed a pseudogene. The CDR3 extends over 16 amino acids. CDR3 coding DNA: TGTGCCAGCAGCACAAGACGGGAGACGAGCTCCTACGAGCAGTACTTC. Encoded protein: CASSTRRETSSYEQYF.

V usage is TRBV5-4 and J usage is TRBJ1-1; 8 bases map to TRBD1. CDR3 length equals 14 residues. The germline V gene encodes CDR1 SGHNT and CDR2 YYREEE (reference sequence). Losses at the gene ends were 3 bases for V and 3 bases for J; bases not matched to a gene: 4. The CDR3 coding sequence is TGTGCCAGCAGCTATCAGGGGGCACACACTGAAGCTTTCTTT. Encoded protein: CASSYQGAHTEAFF.

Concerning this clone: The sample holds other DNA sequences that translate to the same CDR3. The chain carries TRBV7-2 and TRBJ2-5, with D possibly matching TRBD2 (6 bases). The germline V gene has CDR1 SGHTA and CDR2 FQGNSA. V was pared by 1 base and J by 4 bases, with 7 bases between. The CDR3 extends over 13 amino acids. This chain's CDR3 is CASSLGRGETQYF. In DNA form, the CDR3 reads TGTGCCAGCAGCTTAGGGAGGGGAGAGACCCAGTACTTC.

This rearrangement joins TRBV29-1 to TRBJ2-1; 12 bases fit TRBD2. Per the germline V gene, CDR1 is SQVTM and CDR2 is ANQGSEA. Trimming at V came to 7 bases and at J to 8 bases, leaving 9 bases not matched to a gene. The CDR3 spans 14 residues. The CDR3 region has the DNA TGCAGCGCCAGACAGACTAGCGGGAGCGATGAGCAGTTCTTC. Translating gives CSARQTSGSDEQFF.

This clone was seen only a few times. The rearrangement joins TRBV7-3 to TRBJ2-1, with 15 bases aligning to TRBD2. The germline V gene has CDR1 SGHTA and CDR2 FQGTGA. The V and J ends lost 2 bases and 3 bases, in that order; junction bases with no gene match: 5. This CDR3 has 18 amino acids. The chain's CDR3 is CASSLEGTSGRFYNEQFF. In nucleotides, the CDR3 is TGTGCCAGCAGCTTAGAAGGGACTAGCGGGAGGTTCTACAATGAGCAGTTCTTC.

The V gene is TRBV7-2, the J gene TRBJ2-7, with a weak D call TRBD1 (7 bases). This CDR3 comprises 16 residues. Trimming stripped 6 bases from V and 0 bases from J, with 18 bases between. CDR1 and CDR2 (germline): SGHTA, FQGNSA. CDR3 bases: TGTGCCAGCAGTCGAACTGCGGGACAGTCCTCCTACGAGCAGTACTTC. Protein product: CASSRTAGQSSYEQYF.

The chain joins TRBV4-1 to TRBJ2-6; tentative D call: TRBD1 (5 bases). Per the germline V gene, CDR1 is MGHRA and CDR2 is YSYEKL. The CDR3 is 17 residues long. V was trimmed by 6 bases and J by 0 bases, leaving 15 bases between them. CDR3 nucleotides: TGCGCCAGCAGATTGACAGTGCTAAGCTCTGGGGCCAACGTCCTGACTTTC. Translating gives CASRLTVLSSGANVLTF.

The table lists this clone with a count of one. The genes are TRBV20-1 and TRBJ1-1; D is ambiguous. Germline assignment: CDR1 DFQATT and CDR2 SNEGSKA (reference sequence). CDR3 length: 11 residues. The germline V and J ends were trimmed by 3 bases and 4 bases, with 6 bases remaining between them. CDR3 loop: CSASGRTEAFF. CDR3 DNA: TGCAGTGCTAGCGGTCGCACTGAAGCTTTCTTT.

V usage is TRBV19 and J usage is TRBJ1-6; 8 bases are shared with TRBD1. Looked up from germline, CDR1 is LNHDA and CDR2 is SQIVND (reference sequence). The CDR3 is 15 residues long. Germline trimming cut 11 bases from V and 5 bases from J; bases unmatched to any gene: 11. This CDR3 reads CASSTGVSNNSPLHF. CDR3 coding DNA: TGTGCCTCCTCGACAGGGGTTAGTAATAATTCACCCCTCCACTTT.

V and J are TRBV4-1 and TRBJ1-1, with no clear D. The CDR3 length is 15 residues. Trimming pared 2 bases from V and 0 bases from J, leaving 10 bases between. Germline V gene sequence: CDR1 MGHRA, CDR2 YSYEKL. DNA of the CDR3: TGCGCCAGCAGCCAACTACCAACGGTGAACACTGAAGCTTTCTTT. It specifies CASSQLPTVNTEAFF.

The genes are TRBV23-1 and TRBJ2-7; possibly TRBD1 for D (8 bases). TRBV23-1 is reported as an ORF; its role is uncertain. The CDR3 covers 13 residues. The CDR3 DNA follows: TGCCCAGGGGGGGACAGGAGAAACTACGAGCAGTACTTC. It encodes CPGGDRRNYEQYF.

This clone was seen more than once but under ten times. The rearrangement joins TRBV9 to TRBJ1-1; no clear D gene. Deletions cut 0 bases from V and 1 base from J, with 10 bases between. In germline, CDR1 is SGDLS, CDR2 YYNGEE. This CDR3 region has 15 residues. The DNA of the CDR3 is TGTGCCAGCAGCGTAGTGGCAGATACGAACACTGAAGCTTTCTTT. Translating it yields CASSVVADTNTEAFF.

The CDR3 DNA reads as TGTGCCAGCAGTGAAGCGGGAGCGGGGGGGCCGGGCCAGTTCTTC. This sequence encodes CASSEAGAGGPGQFF. The V gene is TRBV6-1, the J gene TRBJ2-1; 10 nucleotides agree with TRBD2. The CDR3 contains 15 residues. CDR1 MNHNS and CDR2 SASEGT come from the germline V gene. The ends lost 0 bases at V and 13 bases at J; junction bases unmatched: 9.

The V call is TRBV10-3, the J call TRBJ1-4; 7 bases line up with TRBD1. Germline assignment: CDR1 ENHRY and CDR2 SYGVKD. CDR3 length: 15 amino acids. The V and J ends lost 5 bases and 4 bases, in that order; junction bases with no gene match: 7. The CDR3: CAISPDRVGNEKLFF. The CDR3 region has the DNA TGTGCCATCAGTCCCGACAGGGTCGGTAATGAAAAACTGTTTTTT.

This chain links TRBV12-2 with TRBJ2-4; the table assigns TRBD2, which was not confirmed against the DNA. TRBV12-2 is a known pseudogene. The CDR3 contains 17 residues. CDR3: CASRSPGEILAKNIQYF. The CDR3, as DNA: TGTGCAAGTCGCTCTCCCGGGGAGATACTAGCCAAAAACATTCAGTACTTC.

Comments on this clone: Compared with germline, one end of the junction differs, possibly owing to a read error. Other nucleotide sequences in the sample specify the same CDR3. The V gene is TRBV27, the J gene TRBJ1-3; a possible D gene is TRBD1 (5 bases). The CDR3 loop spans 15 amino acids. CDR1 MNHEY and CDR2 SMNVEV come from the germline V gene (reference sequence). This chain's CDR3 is CASSPTGHSGNTIYF. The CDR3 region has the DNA TGCGCCAGCAGTCCTACAGGACACTCTGGAAACACCATATATTTT.

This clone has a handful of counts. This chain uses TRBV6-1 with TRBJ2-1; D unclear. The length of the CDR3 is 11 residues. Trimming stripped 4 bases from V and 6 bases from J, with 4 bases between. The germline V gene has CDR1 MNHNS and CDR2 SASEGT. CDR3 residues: CASSVFNEQFF. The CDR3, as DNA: TGTGCCAGCAGTGTCTTCAATGAGCAGTTCTTC.

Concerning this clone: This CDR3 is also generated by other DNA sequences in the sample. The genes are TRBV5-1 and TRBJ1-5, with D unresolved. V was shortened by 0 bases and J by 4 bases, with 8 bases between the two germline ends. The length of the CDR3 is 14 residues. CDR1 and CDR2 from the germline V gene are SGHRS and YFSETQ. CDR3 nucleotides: TGCGCCAGCAGCTTGGGTGGAGGTAATCAGCCCCAGCATTTT. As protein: CASSLGGGNQPQHF.

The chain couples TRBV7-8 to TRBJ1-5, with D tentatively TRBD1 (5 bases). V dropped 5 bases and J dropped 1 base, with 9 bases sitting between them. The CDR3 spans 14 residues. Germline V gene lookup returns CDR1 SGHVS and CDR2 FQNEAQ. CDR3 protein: CASSPRQSNQPQHF. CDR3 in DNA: TGTGCCAGCAGCCCGCGACAGAGCAATCAGCCCCAGCATTTT.

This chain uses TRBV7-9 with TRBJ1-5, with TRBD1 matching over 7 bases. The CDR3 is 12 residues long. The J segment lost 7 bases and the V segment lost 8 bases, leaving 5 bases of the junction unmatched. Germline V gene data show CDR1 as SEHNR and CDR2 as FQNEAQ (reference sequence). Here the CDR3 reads CASDRDGQPQHF. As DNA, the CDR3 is TGTGCCAGCGACAGGGACGGGCAGCCCCAGCATTTT.